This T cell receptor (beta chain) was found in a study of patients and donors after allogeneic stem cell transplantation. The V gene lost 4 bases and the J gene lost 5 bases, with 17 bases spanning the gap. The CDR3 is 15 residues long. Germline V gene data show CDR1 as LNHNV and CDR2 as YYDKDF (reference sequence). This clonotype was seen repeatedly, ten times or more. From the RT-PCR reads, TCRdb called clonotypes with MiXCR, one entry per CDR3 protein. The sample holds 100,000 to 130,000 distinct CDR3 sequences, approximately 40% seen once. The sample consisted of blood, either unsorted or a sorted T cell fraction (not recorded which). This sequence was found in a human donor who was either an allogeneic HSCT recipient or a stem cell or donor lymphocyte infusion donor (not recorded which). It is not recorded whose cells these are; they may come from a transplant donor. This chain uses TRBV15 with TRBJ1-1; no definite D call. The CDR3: CATSKEMGRGTEAFF. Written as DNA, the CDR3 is TGTGCCACCAGCAAAGAGATGGGTCGGGGTACTGAAGCTTTCTTT.